This T cell receptor beta chain was profiled in a study of cytomegalovirus exposure and HLA in healthy donors. Study conclusions and caveats: Sequencing likely generated an artifact that appeared as a cluster of highly shared sequence variants. More than 150 TCR beta chains were listed as cytomegalovirus-associated.

On this clone: Antigen specificity is unknown.

From germline, CDR1 is SNHLY and CDR2 FYNNEI. CDR3 size: 14 residues. Trimming removed 6 bases from V and 4 bases from J, with 15 bases in between. The PCR made use of 60 Vbeta and 13 Jbeta primers. The assay was immunoSEQ multiplex PCR, and TCRdb's table has in-frame clones only and misses some. Recorded here are about 200,000 clones; the top ten clones represent around 0.74%. The chain has TRBV2 and TRBJ1-1; perhaps TRBD1 as D (5 bases). The clonotype was recovered from a boy between 10 and 17 years old in good health and CMV-seronegative. The specimen was PBMCs. The CDR3 region is CASRFRQGGTEAFF. The CDR3 DNA reads as TGTGCCAGCAGGTTTCGGCAGGGAGGCACTGAAGCTTTCTTT.